This T cell receptor beta chain was retrieved from a study of blood T cell repertoires in COVID-19. Study information: From the United States, Italy and Spain came samples of acute and convalescent COVID-19.

Original methodology: Using reference gene primer amplification, nucleated cell counts were estimated. Assay: immunoSEQ multiplex PCR; the TCRdb copy retains only in-frame clones and omits some. Clone size and the V and J calls come from that table; the DNA yielded D and trimming. The sample shows about half a million clones, approximately 83% of them seen only once. The receptor's source is a human donor in a cohort sampled during active COVID-19. Sequencing input: peripheral blood.

CDR3 sequence: CATSRAGDSTDTQYF. In DNA, the CDR3 is TGTGCCACCAGCAGAGCCGGGGATAGCACAGATACGCAGTATTTT. This chain joins TRBV15 and TRBJ2-3; weak D call: TRBD2 (5 bases). Deletions cut 1 base from V and 0 bases from J, with 8 bases between. This CDR3 contains 15 residues. Germline CDR1 reads LNHNV; CDR2 reads YYDKDF (reference sequence).